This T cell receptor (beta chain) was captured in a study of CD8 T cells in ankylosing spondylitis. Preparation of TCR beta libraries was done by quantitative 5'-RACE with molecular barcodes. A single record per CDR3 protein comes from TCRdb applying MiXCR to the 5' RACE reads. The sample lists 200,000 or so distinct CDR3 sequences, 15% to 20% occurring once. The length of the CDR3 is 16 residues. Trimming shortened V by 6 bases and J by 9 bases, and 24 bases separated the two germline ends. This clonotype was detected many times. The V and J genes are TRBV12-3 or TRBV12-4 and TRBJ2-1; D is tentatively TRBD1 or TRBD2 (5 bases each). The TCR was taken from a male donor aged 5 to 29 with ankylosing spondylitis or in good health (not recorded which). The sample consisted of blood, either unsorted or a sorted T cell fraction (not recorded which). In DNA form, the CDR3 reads TGTGCCAGCAGAGCCTCGAGGGATGGGGGAGTCGGTGAGCAGTTCTTC. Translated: CASRASRDGGVGEQFF.